This T cell receptor (beta chain) appears in the sequencing data of a study of cytomegalovirus exposure and HLA in healthy donors. V was pared by 6 bases and J by 7 bases, with 12 bases of the junction left unmatched. The V gene's germline CDR1 is MNHNS and CDR2 SASEGT. This CDR3 contains 15 residues. Primers: 60 Vbeta forward and 13 Jbeta reverse. Repertoires were generated with immunoSEQ multiplex PCR, while TCRdb's copy carries only in-frame clones and drops some. Of 150,000 to 200,000 clones in the sample, approximately 75% were seen once. This chain uses TRBV6-1 with TRBJ1-5; 7 bases align to TRBD1. The specimen was PBMCs. This receptor was obtained from a woman younger than 35 in good health and CMV-seronegative. This chain's CDR3 is CASSQTQGQGQPQHF. Here the CDR3 DNA reads TGTGCCAGCAGCCAGACACAGGGGCAAGGGCAGCCCCAGCATTTT.